Detailed here is one T cell receptor beta chain. Its antigen is as yet unknown. Germline V lookup: CDR1 KGHDR, CDR2 SFDVKD. This CDR3 contains 16 residues. The V end was cut by 1 base, the J end by 6 bases, with 15 bases between. A universal primer site arose from template switching, and cDNA bore unique molecular identifiers. TCRdb re-derived calls from the 5' RACE reads in MiXCR, one entry per CDR3 protein. The data contain roughly 250,000 distinct CDR3 sequences, around an eighth of them singletons. The source of the sample is a study of identical twins. Study-level points and caveats: The study found weaker excess twin sharing in beta out-of-frame sequences. Twin-shared out-of-frame alpha sequences showed excess low generation probability.

The receptor comes from a young woman in good health. Sequences were obtained from memory (CD45RO+) T cells sorted from blood. The V gene is TRBV24-1, the J gene TRBJ2-1; D is possibly TRBD2 (6 bases). This chain's CDR3 is CATSDFGVGGSNEQFF. The CDR3 DNA reads as TGTGCCACCAGTGATTTTGGTGTGGGGGGATCCAATGAGCAGTTCTTC.